The rows below give T cell receptor beta chains drawn from one sample of a study of blood T cell repertoires in COVID-19. Produced via immunoSEQ multiplex PCR; TCRdb's table is partial and in-frame only. The sample holds some 200,000 clones, around 87% seen once. Sequences were obtained from PBMCs or T cells enriched from blood (not recorded which). These receptors came from a woman aged 30 to 39 who had recovered from COVID-19. Both conserved end residues are part of each CDR3. Where a row states a size, it is once, few, many or the class of an expanded clone; other rows omit it.

CDR3aa | j_gene | abundance | v_gene
CASSQDAARVNSPLHF | TRBJ1-6 | - | TRBV4-3
CASSFNTPSTDTQYF | TRBJ2-3 | - | TRBV5-1
CASSSPSGQAKNIQYF | TRBJ2-4 | - | TRBV7-3
CAISESTHASRNSYEQYF | TRBJ2-7 | - | TRBV10-3
CASSIQGPVNTEAFF | TRBJ1-1 | - | TRBV14
CAWSVKQMIPEAFF | TRBJ1-1 | - | TRBV30
CASSPGQLTFMNTEAFF | TRBJ1-1 | - | TRBV18
CASSQSPDRVGYGYTF | TRBJ1-2 | - | TRBV16
CSGQRSTNEKLFF | TRBJ1-4 | once | TRBV29-1
CASSPSTGGTNEKLFF | TRBJ1-4 | - | TRBV18
CATSDRGNGNTEAFF | TRBJ1-1 | - | TRBV24-1
CASSHATGTPVETQYF | TRBJ2-5 | once | TRBV6-2/TRBV6-3
CASSRAGRDDYGYTF | TRBJ1-2 | - | TRBV18
CASSRNRDGYTF | TRBJ1-2 | - | TRBV25-1
CAWHTGLDSPLHF | TRBJ1-6 | - | TRBV30
CASSDPGWDTEAFF | TRBJ1-1 | few | TRBV6-1
CASSHGSGSNQPQHF | TRBJ1-5 | - | TRBV7-2
CAWSDTYEQYF | TRBJ2-7 | - | TRBV30
CSVGQGASNQPQHF | TRBJ1-5 | - | TRBV29-1
CAQNRGASGANVLTF | TRBJ2-6 | - | TRBV30
CASRPLAGGLYNEQFF | TRBJ2-1 | once | TRBV7-2
CASCEQGRLEKLFF | TRBJ1-4 | - | TRBV28
CASSLTTGESNTEAFF | TRBJ1-1 | - | TRBV27